This T cell receptor (beta chain) was sequenced during a study of T cells in Graves' hyperthyroidism and ophthalmopathy. This CDR3 region has 13 residues. V lost 0 bases, J lost 7 bases, and 9 bases lay in between. Uncontrolled infection, other autoimmune disease, pregnancy or lactation led to exclusion. The diagnoses drew upon clinical symptoms, serum thyroxine and TRAb, thyroid ultrasound and orbital computed tomography. From RNA transcripts, TCR beta CDR3 regions were amplified. Researchers ran a first-round RT-PCR on the TCR CDR3 using the HTBI primer set. In TCRdb, the multiplex PCR reads were re-called with MiXCR into one record per CDR3 protein. There are about 660,000 distinct CDR3 sequences in the sample; 40% to 55% occur only once, and 6.5% to 9% lies in the top ten. On this clonotype: Its matching antigen is unknown.

Study findings and constraints: Ophthalmopathy was predicted by the model a median of approximately six months ahead of onset.

This sequence originates from an adult man with Graves' disease, either hyperthyroidism or ophthalmopathy (not recorded which). The sequencing input was peripheral blood or thyroid tissue (not recorded which). This sequence joins TRBV12-3 or TRBV12-4 and TRBJ1-1, with D possibly being TRBD1 (6 bases). The CDR3 DNA is TGTGCCAGCAGTTTAGCAGGGGGTGATGAAGCTTTCTTT. Amino acids: CASSLAGGDEAFF.